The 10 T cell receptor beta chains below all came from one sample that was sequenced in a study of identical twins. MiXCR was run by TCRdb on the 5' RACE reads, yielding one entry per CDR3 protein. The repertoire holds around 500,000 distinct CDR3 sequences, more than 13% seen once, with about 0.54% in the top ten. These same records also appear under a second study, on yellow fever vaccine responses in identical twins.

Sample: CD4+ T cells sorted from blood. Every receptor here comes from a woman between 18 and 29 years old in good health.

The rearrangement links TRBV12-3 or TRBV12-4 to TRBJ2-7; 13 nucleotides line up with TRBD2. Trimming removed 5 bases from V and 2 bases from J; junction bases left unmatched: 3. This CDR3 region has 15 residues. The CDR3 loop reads CASSRTSGGAYEQYF. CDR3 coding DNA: TGTGCCAGCAGTCGTACTAGCGGGGGGGCCTACGAGCAGTACTTC.

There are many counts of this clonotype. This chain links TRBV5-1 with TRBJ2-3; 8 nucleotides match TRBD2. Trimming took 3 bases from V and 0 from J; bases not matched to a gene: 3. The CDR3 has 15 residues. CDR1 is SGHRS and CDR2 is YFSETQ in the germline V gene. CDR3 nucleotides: TGCGCCAGCAGCTCCCCGGGGGGGAGCACAGATACGCAGTATTTT. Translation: CASSSPGGSTDTQYF.

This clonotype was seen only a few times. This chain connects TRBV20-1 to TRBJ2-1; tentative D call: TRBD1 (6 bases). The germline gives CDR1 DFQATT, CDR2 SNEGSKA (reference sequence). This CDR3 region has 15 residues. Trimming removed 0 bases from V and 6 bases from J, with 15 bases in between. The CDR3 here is CSARDLATGPNEQFF. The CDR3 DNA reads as TGCAGTGCTAGAGACCTAGCTACAGGGCCCAATGAGCAGTTCTTC.

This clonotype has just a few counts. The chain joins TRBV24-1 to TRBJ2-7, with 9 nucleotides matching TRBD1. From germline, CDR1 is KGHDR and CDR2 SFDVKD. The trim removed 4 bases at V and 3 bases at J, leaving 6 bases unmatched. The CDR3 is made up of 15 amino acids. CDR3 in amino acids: CATSDPTGGVYEQYF. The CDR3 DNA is TGTGCCACCAGTGACCCGACAGGGGGAGTCTACGAGCAGTACTTC.

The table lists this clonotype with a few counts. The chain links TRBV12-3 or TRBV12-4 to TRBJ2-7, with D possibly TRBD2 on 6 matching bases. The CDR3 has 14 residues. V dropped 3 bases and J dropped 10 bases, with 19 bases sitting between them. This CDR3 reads CASSLTALGSSQYF. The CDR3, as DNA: TGTGCCAGCAGTTTGACTGCTCTCGGGAGTTCACAGTACTTC.

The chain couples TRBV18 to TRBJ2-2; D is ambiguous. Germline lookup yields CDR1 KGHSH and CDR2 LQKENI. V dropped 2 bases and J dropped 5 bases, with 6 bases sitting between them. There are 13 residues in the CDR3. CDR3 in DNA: TGTGCCAGCTCACCAGAGCTGACCGGGGAGCTGTTTTTT. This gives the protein CASSPELTGELFF.

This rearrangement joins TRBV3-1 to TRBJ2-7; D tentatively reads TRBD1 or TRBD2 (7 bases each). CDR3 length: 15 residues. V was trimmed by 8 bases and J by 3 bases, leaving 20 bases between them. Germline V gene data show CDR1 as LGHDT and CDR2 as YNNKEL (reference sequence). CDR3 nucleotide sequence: TGTGCCAGCGCCCAGGGGGGGCACGCGTTCTACGAGCAGTACTTC. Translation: CASAQGGHAFYEQYF.

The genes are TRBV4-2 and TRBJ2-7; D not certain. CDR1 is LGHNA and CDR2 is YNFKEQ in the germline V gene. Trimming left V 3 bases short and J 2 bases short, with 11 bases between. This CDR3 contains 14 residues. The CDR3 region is CASSHAAGPYEQYF. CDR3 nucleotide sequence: TGTGCCAGCAGCCACGCGGCCGGCCCCTACGAGCAGTACTTC.

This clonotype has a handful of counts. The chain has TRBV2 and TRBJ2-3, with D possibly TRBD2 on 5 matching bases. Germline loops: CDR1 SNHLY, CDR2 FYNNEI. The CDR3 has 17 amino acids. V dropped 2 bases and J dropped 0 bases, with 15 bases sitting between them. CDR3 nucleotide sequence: TGTGCCAGCAGTGAACCAGGACTCATTCCTAGCACAGATACGCAGTATTTT. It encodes CASSEPGLIPSTDTQYF.

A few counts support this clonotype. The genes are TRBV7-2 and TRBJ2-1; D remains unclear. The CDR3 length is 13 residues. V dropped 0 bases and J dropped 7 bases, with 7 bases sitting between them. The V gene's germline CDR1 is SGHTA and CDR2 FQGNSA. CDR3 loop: CASSLARMNEQFF. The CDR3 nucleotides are TGTGCCAGCAGCTTAGCACGGATGAATGAGCAGTTCTTC. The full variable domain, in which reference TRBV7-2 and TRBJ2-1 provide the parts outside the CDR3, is GAGVSQSPSNKVTEKGKDVELRCDPISGHTALYWYRQSLGQGLEFLIYFQGNSAPDKSGLPSDRFSAERTGGSVSTLTIQRTQQEDSAVYLCASSLARMNEQFFGPGTRLTVL.